Below are 15 T cell receptor beta chains sequenced from a single sample in a study of cytomegalovirus exposure and HLA in healthy donors. A multiplex PCR was run with 60 Vbeta primers and 13 Jbeta primers. Measured with immunoSEQ multiplex PCR; TCRdb has only the in-frame clones, and not every one. The sample lists roughly 120,000 clones; around four fifths were seen once. Sequencing was carried out using PBMCs. The receptor source for this set is a woman aged 45 to 65 in good health and CMV-seropositive.

A single count supports this clone. The genes are TRBV5-1 and TRBJ2-1; the D is unclear. The CDR3 runs to 13 residues. V lost 0 bases and J 7 bases, leaving 8 bases between the germline ends. Per the germline V gene, CDR1 is SGHRS and CDR2 is YFSETQ. The CDR3 bases are TGCGCCAGCAGCTTGGACTTAGAGAATGAGCAGTTCTTC. Its translation: CASSLDLENEQFF.

The rearrangement joins TRBV27 to TRBJ2-7; 12 bases fit TRBD2. Germline CDR1 MNHEY, CDR2 SMNVEV (reference sequence). After removal of 6 bases from V and 7 bases from J, the junction contained 10 bases not matched to a gene. The CDR3 covers 15 residues. The CDR3: CASSSGLAGSREQYF. CDR3 nucleotides: TGTGCCAGCAGCAGCGGACTAGCGGGGAGTAGGGAGCAGTACTTC.

V usage is TRBV27 and J usage is TRBJ2-3; 8 bases map to TRBD1. The CDR3 has 15 residues. Looked up from germline, CDR1 is MNHEY and CDR2 is SMNVEV (reference sequence). The V gene end was trimmed by 5 bases and the J gene end by 4 bases; junction bases not matched to a gene: 8. The CDR3 DNA reads as TGTGCCAGCAGTCCCTCGGGACAGGTTGCAGATACGCAGTATTTT. It is translated as CASSPSGQVADTQYF.

In its sample, this clone was seen a few times. This chain links TRBV6-6 with TRBJ1-5; maybe TRBD1 (5 bases). V was cut by 2 bases and J by 4 bases, with 6 bases left in between. The CDR3 contains 13 residues. CDR1 and CDR2 (germline): MNHNY, SVGAGI (reference sequence). The CDR3 is CASSYRGNQPQHF. Here the CDR3 DNA reads TGTGCCAGCAGTTACAGGGGAAATCAGCCCCAGCATTTT.

The chain uses TRBV5-8 and TRBJ2-5; perhaps TRBD2 as D (6 bases). Germline CDR1 reads SGHTS; CDR2 reads YDEGEE. V lost 2 bases, J lost 1 base, and 9 bases lay in between. The CDR3 runs 14 residues. The CDR3, as DNA: TGTGCCAGCAGCTTCCAGGGACTCCAAGAGACCCAGTACTTC. Residues: CASSFQGLQETQYF.

The genes are TRBV7-9 and TRBJ2-5, with 8 bases lining up with TRBD2. The CDR3 has 15 residues. J lost 3 bases, V lost 3 bases, and 6 bases had no gene match. The germline gives CDR1 SEHNR, CDR2 FQNEAQ (reference sequence). The CDR3 DNA is TGTGCCAGCAGCTTCCAACTAGCGGAGGAAGAGACCCAGTACTTC. Translating it yields CASSFQLAEEETQYF.

This clone has a single count. V usage is TRBV10-3 and J usage is TRBJ1-2; D is uncertain. There are 15 residues in the CDR3. V lost 3 bases and J lost 4, with 15 bases in between. The germline V gene encodes CDR1 ENHRY and CDR2 SYGVKD. CDR3: CAISENLQWSYGYTF. For the CDR3, the DNA is TGTGCCATCAGTGAAAATCTGCAGTGGAGCTATGGCTACACCTTC.

Turning to this clone: One end of the junction varies from germline; a read error may be responsible. This chain joins TRBV7-9 and TRBJ2-5; TRBD1 matches at 7 bases. The CDR3 is 14 amino acids. Germline V gives CDR1 SEHNR, CDR2 FQNEAQ (reference sequence). The CDR3 DNA reads as TGTTCCAGCAGCTCGACAGGGTTCGGAGAGACCCAGTACTTC. Translation: CSSSSTGFGETQYF. Based on the CDR3 plus reference TRBV7-9 and TRBJ2-5, the full variable domain is DTGVSQNPRHKITKRGQNVTFRCDPISEHNRLYWYRQTLGQGPEFLTYFQNEAQLEKSRLLSDRFSAERPKGSFSTLEIQRTEQGDSAMYLCSSSSTGFGETQYFGPGTRLLVL.

This chain joins TRBV2 and TRBJ1-4; D call uncertain. V was shortened by 0 bases and J by 4 bases, with 12 bases between the two germline ends. Per germline, CDR1 SNHLY and CDR2 FYNNEI. The CDR3 loop spans 16 amino acids. The CDR3 spells CASSEARGPINEKLFF. CDR3 nucleotides: TGTGCCAGCAGTGAAGCCCGGGGTCCGATTAATGAAAAACTGTTTTTT. The full variable domain, rest sourced from reference TRBV2 and TRBJ1-4, is EPEVTQTPSHQVTQMGQEVILRCVPISNHLYFYWYRQILGQKVEFLVSFYNNEISEKSEIFDDQFSVERPDGSNFTLKIRSTKLEDSAMYFCASSEARGPINEKLFFGSGTQLSVL.

This clone was detected once. J is TRBJ2-2 and V is TRBV5-1; 10 nucleotides align to TRBD1. The length of the CDR3 is 15 residues. J gave up 7 bases and V 5 bases, and 8 bases lay outside the gene matches. Germline lookup yields CDR1 SGHRS and CDR2 YFSETQ. The CDR3 DNA reads TGCGCCAGCAGTTGGACAGGGGGTTCCGGCGGGGAGCTGTTTTTT. This codes for CASSWTGGSGGELFF.

This clone was detected a few times. The chain employs TRBV18 and TRBJ2-1; 11 bases align to TRBD2. The CDR3 runs 19 residues. Germline CDR1 reads KGHSH; CDR2 reads LQKENI. After removal of 6 bases from V and 0 bases from J, the junction contained 13 bases not matched to a gene. The CDR3 coding sequence is TGTGCCAGCTCGCTTCTAGCGGGAGGCGCCTTTAGCTCCTACAATGAGCAGTTCTTC. This translates into CASSLLAGGAFSSYNEQFF.

This chain connects TRBV18 to TRBJ2-7; 9 bases agree with TRBD2. The V and J ends lost 2 bases and 3 bases, in that order; junction bases with no gene match: 8. Germline V gene sequence: CDR1 KGHSH, CDR2 LQKENI. The CDR3 loop spans 16 amino acids. CDR3 loop: CASSPEAAGGFYEQYF. CDR3 bases: TGTGCCAGCTCACCAGAGGCAGCGGGAGGCTTCTACGAGCAGTACTTC.

The chain recombines TRBV6-1 with TRBJ1-2; 10 bases are a match to TRBD1. Unmatched junction bases numbered 5, after V lost 2 bases and J lost 8 bases. This CDR3 contains 14 residues. Germline loops: CDR1 MNHNS, CDR2 SASEGT. This chain's CDR3 is CASSEFGTGEGYTF. The DNA for the CDR3 is TGTGCCAGCAGTGAATTTGGGACAGGGGAAGGCTACACCTTC.

The chain is built from TRBV18 and TRBJ1-1; D gene unclear. This CDR3 is 14 amino acids long. The germline V gene has CDR1 KGHSH and CDR2 LQKENI. Trimming cost V 4 bases and J 1 base, with 10 bases left between them. The CDR3 reads CASSLTLENTEAFF. CDR3 coding DNA: TGTGCCAGCTCACTAACCCTAGAGAACACTGAAGCTTTCTTT.

J is TRBJ1-6 and V is TRBV19; 7 bases agree with TRBD1. V gave up 4 bases and J gave up 6 bases; unmatched junction bases: 0. The germline CDR1 and CDR2 sequences are LNHDA and SQIVND (reference sequence). The CDR3 is 13 residues long. CDR3 protein: CASSRDSNSPLHF. CDR3 nucleotide sequence: TGTGCCAGTAGTAGGGACAGTAATTCACCCCTCCACTTT. Combining the CDR3 with reference TRBV19 and TRBJ1-6 gives the whole variable domain DGGITQSPKYLFRKEGQNVTLSCEQNLNHDAMYWYRQDPGQGLRLIYYSQIVNDFQKGDIAEGYSVSREKKESFPLTVTSAQKNPTAFYLCASSRDSNSPLHFGNGTRLTVT.